This T cell receptor beta chain was retrieved from a study of shared clonotypes between healthy human individuals (dated by TCRdb to 2018 to 2020). Study-level background: The cohort comprised a couple of women and a few men aged 18 to 49 years. To estimate repertoire size and how much clonotypes are shared between individuals, the study performed deep sequencing of blood TCR repertoires from 4 to 6 healthy adults. Per donor, three plates each were used for CD4 naive and CD4 memory, two for CD8 naive, and one for CD8 memory. Libraries were prepared and TCR repertoires were sequenced by different laboratories using diverse techniques, in order to increase sequencing depth and limit assay-specific biases. Per donor, leukapheresis produced somewhere between about 0.85 and 10 billion PBMCs. On the study overall, not on this receptor specifically: Even with the large sequencing depth, rarefaction of the sorted-subset datasets indicated that sequencing was incomplete. Sampling was limited to blood, and TCR repertoires in tissue likely differ from TCR repertoires in blood. Naive subsets generally had larger estimated clonotype richness than memory subsets did. Pairwise subsampling led to the expectation that sequencing depth would affect the degree of clonotype sharing among donors. Because the study included a small number of donors, the genetic and exposure-history diversity represented was limited. Clonotypes shared by all four sorted-subset donors showed higher generation probabilities than non-shared clonotypes. When a few donors were compared, the shared fraction of clonotypes was about 5% for naive CD4, roughly 3.3% for naive CD8, 2% to 2.5% for memory CD4, and around 0.37% for memory CD8.

Donors were healthy HIV-negative adults with no recently reported acute infections or vaccinations. Every donor was a Caucasian adult residing in Nashville, Tennessee, USA. CD4+ T cells were enriched by magnetic negative selection, after which naive cells were positively selected on CD45RA and the negative fraction was taken as the memory subset. Blood was obtained by leukapheresis, after which PBMCs were separated by Ficoll-Histopaque density gradient centrifugation and cryopreserved in liquid nitrogen vapor phase. Purity and quantity of every magnetically sorted T cell population were checked by analytical flow cytometry. Each sorted fraction had its genomic DNA isolated and then quantified by UV absorbance on a Nanodrop 2000c. TCR CDR3 regions were amplified from genomic DNA by multiplex PCR using the deep immunoSEQ assay. Genomic DNA extracted from each cell subset was distributed evenly over all wells of several immunoSEQ 96-well plates, and each plate served as one replicate. For sorted subsets, roughly 190 ng of genomic DNA, equivalent to 25,000 to 30,000 T cell genomes, went into each replicate PCR. Purified libraries were measured with a Qubit 3.0 fluorometer, size-checked on a Bioanalyzer 2100, and measured again with the KAPA Library Quantification kit. Every immunoSEQ 96-well plate was sequenced on a separate single-read 150-cycle Illumina NextSeq 550 flow cell. Under the source paper's analysis protocol: Because only junctional sequences without quality scores were contained in the immunoSEQ output, filtering matching that applied to full-length reads could not be performed. To assign V/J genes and CDR3, sequences were annotated using PyIR, a Python wrapper for IgBLAST v1.9, with IMGT germline references. Reads were filtered out if the reads had weak V/J assignments (E-value above 1e-6), no CDR3, stop codons, out-of-frame junctions, or ambiguous translated residues. A V3J clonotype was defined by an identical inferred V gene, J gene, and CDR3 amino acid sequence. The percentage overlap between two repertoires was calculated by dividing the number of shared unique clonotypes by the size of the smaller repertoire. Repertoire richness was assessed with RTK rarefaction, the Chao1 estimator, and Recon v2.1 estimates of unobserved clonotypes. For all TCRbeta clonotypes obtained by the gDNA method from several donors, generation probabilities were computed with OLGA. TCRdb's version of the immuneACCESS table is confined to in-frame rearrangements and falls short of the full clone set. An unresolved V gene accounts for under half of the shortfall where checked; the remainder is of unknown origin. The V and J calls and the clone size are those of that table, but D and trimming were determined from the DNA. For this sample the table gives over 2 million clones, of which about 95% were detected only once. The biggest ten clones account for approximately 0.13% of the sample.

CDR1 and CDR2, looked up from the germline V gene (reference sequence), are MNHEY and SMNVEV. V and J lose 5 bases and 0 bases, and a span of 13 bases separates them. The CDR3 sequence holds 15 residues, the cysteine and phenylalanine included. The CDR3 DNA has 45 bases and is translated from base 1. This clone has only one observation. Its cognate antigen has yet to be identified. Base qualities are not at hand, and no much larger clone is one base apart. The specimen was naive CD4+ T cells sorted from blood. The meaning of the sample's cell subset or site label: CD45RA+ positively selected. The V and J segments used are TRBV27 and TRBJ1-1, and TRBD1 may be the D gene, going by 6 matching bases. This TCR derives from a man between 18 and 35 years old in good health. The CDR3 reads as follows: CASSHGTRVNTEAFF. Read as DNA, the sequence is TGTGCCAGCAGTCACGGGACAAGAGTGAACACTGAAGCTTTCTTT.